Listed below are T cell receptor beta chains from one sample, sequenced in a study of T cells in Graves' hyperthyroidism and ophthalmopathy. TCRdb analysed the multiplex PCR reads with MiXCR anew, one entry per CDR3 protein. The table records under 650,000 distinct CDR3 sequences, about a sixth of them present only once. The sequenced material came from blood. Receptor source: a woman aged 25 to 45 with Graves' hyperthyroidism. Each CDR3 is given with its conserved first and last residue. Each record gives: V gene, clone size, D gene, J gene, CDR3 protein, CDR3 DNA. A D gene is named only where the DNA matches it firmly. Some rows mark clone size as missing; the rest say once, few, many or name a class of expanded clone.

TRBV30	NA	NA	TRBJ2-2	CAWSTNSNTGELFF	TGTGCCTGGAGTACCAACAGTAACACCGGGGAGCTGTTTTTT
TRBV12-5	many	TRBD2	TRBJ2-5	CASGEGLAYQETQYF	TGTGCTAGTGGTGAAGGACTAGCTTATCAAGAGACCCAGTACTTC
TRBV27	many	NA	TRBJ2-7	CASSPSVQSYEQYF	TGTGCCAGCAGCCCGTCCGTCCAGTCCTACGAGCAGTACTTC
TRBV4-1	NA	NA	TRBJ2-7	CASSQDDTGYEQYF	TGCGCCAGCAGCCAAGACGACACAGGATACGAGCAGTACTTC
TRBV11-2	many	NA	TRBJ2-7	CASSLYGSGEQYF	TGTGCCAGCAGCTTATACGGGAGCGGCGAGCAGTACTTC
TRBV15	NA	TRBD1	TRBJ2-3	CATRPLPGQGVDTQYF	TGTGCCACCCGACCGTTGCCGGGACAGGGGGTAGATACGCAGTATTTT
TRBV28	NA	NA	TRBJ2-2	CASSLLMGGELFF	TGTGCCAGCAGTTTATTGATGGGCGGGGAGCTGTTTTTT
TRBV10-1	many	NA	TRBJ2-7	CASSSLALDGYEQYF	TGCGCCAGCTCCTCATTAGCACTAGACGGCTACGAGCAGTACTTC
TRBV11-2	many	NA	TRBJ2-7	CASALSYEQYF	TGTGCCAGCGCCCTGAGCTACGAGCAGTACTTC
TRBV9	NA	TRBD2	TRBJ2-1	CASNVAGVYNEQFF	TGTGCCAGCAACGTAGCGGGAGTGTACAATGAGCAGTTCTTC
TRBV3-1	NA	TRBD2	TRBJ2-1	CASSQAGTMGNEQFF	TGTGCCAGCAGCCAAGCCGGGACTATGGGCAATGAGCAGTTCTTC
TRBV5-1	many	TRBD2	TRBJ2-1	CASSRSRNPQREGLGNEQFF	TGCGCCAGCAGCCGAAGCAGAAACCCCCAGCGGGAGGGCCTAGGGAATGAGCAGTTCTTC
TRBV28	few	TRBD2	TRBJ2-5	CASSLTTSGSQETQYF	TGTGCCAGCAGTTTAACAACTAGCGGGAGCCAAGAGACCCAGTACTTC
TRBV5-6	NA	TRBD1	TRBJ1-2	CASSLEETGEGYTF	TGTGCCAGCAGCTTGGAGGAGACAGGGGAGGGCTACACCTTC
TRBV2	many	NA	TRBJ2-1	CASSIGTHNEQFF	TGTGCCAGCAGTATCGGGACTCACAATGAGCAGTTCTTC
TRBV24-1	many	NA	TRBJ2-1	CATSDFSGNEQFF	TGTGCCACCAGTGATTTTTCAGGGAATGAGCAGTTCTTC
TRBV12-3/TRBV12-4	many	TRBD2	TRBJ2-3	CASSPTSGRGSGTDTQYF	TGTGCCAGCAGTCCTACTAGCGGGAGAGGGTCGGGCACAGATACGCAGTATTTT
TRBV4-3	NA	TRBD1	TRBJ1-2	CASSQERTGKAYGYTF	TGCGCCAGCAGCCAAGAAAGGACAGGGAAGGCCTATGGCTACACCTTC
TRBV5-6	NA	NA	TRBJ2-1	CASSPDPGQSSYNEQFF	TGTGCCAGCAGCCCGGATCCCGGACAGAGCTCCTACAATGAGCAGTTCTTC
TRBV28	many	TRBD1	TRBJ2-7	CASSPLDRGAYEQYF	TGTGCCAGCAGCCCGTTGGACAGGGGTGCCTACGAGCAGTACTTC
TRBV30	many	NA	TRBJ2-1	CAWSLRAALEQFF	TGTGCCTGGAGTCTCCGGGCGGCGTTGGAGCAGTTCTTC
TRBV28	many	NA	TRBJ2-7	CASSLGLAQYF	TGTGCCAGCAGTTTAGGGTTAGCGCAGTACTTC